The entry below describes one T cell receptor beta chain. What this receptor recognizes is not known. Base quality data are lacking; no much larger clone is found one base away. Reading the germline V gene gives CDR1 MNHEY and CDR2 SVGAGI. V is pared back by 6 bases and J by 4 bases, with 19 bases lying between the germline termini. Inclusive of the bounding cysteine and phenylalanine, the CDR3 is 16 residues long. Only the CDR3 portion is preserved as DNA: 48 bases, with reading frame beginning at the first base. This sample is drawn from a study of T cell repertoires in cytomegalovirus infection (dated by TCRdb to the late 2010s). Notes on the research overall: Because public TCR beta signatures pointed to carriage of CMV infection together with the matching HLA type, the HLA type of each donor mattered for the analysis.

The instrument given in TCRdb is Illumina HiSeq 1500. TCRdb itself trimmed the public reads at Q25 with fastp, ran MiXCR and retained productive beta chains. Entries that share a CDR3 protein sequence are merged under the most common genes and DNA. The table for this sample lists a few hundred thousand distinct CDR3 sequences; about 17% of them were counted only once. The ten biggest clones cover about 45% of the sample. What the authors observed across the whole study: Cumulative frequency of public TCR beta family members discriminated carriers of CMV infection plus the relevant HLA type in this cohort and an independent roughly 330-donor cohort. The ex vivo response was dominated by HLA-C-restricted CMV-specific TCR beta clonotypes, and the single most frequent clonotype in two of eight donors was supplied by these HLA-C-restricted clonotypes.

Sequencing used CD8+ T cells from PBMCs. The V and J segments used are TRBV6-5 and TRBJ2-1, with the D segment identity uncertain. The source of this sequence is a human donor in good health (CMV status not recorded). Some clones in this sample may be carry-over from other donors' samples. The CDR3 here reads CASSPGSLGPYNEQFF. The sequence in DNA is TGTGCCAGCAGCCCCGGCTCCCTTGGACCGTACAATGAGCAGTTCTTC.